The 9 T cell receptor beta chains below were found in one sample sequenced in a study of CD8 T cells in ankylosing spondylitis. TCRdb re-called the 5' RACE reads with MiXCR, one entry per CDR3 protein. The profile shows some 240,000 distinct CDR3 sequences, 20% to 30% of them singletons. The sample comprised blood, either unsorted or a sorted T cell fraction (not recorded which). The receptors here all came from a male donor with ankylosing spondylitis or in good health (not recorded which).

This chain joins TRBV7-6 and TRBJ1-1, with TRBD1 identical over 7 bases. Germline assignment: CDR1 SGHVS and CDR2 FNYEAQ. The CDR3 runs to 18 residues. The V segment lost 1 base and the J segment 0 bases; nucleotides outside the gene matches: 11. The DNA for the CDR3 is TGTGCCAGCAGCTTAGTTGGTAGGGTCAGGGGGATGAACACTGAAGCTTTCTTT. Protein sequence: CASSLVGRVRGMNTEAFF.

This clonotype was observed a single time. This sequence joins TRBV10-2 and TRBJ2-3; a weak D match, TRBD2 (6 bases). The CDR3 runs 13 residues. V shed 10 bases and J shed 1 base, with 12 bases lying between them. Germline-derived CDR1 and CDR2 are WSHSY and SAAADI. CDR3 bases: TGCGCCACTAGTGGGACTCGCACAGATACGCAGTATTTT. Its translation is CATSGTRTDTQYF.

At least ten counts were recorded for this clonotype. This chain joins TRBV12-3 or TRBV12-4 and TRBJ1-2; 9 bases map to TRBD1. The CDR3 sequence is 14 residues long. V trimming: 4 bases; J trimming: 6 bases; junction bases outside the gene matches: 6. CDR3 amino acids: CASSYSDRGNGYTF. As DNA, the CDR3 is TGTGCCAGCAGTTACAGCGACAGGGGGAATGGCTACACCTTC.

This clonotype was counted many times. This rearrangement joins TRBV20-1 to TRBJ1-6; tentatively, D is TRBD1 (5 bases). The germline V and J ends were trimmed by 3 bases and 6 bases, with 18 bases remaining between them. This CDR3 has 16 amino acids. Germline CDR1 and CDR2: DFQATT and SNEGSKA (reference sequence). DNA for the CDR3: TGCAGTGCTAGTGAGCTCGGCGACAGCTTTAATTCACCCCTCCACTTT. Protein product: CSASELGDSFNSPLHF.

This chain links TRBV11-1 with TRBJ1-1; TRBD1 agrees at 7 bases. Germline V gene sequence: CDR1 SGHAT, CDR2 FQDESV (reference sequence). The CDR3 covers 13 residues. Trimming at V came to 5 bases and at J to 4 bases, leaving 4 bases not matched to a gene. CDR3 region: CASSVTGSTEAFF. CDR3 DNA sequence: TGTGCCAGCAGCGTGACAGGGTCCACTGAAGCTTTCTTT.

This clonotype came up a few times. The CDR3 DNA is TGCAGTGCTAGGGAAGGGGGATCGAACACTGAAGCTTTCTTT. Translating it yields CSAREGGSNTEAFF. The gene calls are TRBV20-1 and TRBJ1-1, with TRBD1 as a possible D gene (6 bases). CDR1 and CDR2 from the germline V gene are DFQATT and SNEGSKA (reference sequence). Trimming stripped 3 bases from V and 1 base from J, with 12 bases between. This CDR3 comprises 14 residues.

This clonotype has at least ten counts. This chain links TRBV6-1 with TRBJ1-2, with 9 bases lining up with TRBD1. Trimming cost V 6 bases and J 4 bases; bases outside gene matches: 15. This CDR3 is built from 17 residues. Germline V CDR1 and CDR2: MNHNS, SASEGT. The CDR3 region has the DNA TGTGCCAGCAGCCGCTACGGAACAGGGGGCGGCGGCTATGGCTACACCTTC. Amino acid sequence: CASSRYGTGGGGYGYTF.

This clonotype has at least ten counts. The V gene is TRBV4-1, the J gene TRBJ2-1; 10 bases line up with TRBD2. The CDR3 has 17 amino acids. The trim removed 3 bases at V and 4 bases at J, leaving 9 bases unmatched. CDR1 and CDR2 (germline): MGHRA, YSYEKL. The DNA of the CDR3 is TGCGCCAGCAGCCATGCCGTTGGGACTAGCGTATACAATGAGCAGTTCTTC. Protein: CASSHAVGTSVYNEQFF.

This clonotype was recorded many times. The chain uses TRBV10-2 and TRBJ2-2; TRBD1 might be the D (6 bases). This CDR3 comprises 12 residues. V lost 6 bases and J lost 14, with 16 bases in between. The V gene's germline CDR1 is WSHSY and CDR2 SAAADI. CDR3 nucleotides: TGCGCCAGCAGGGATGACAGGCCAGGCCTGTTTTTT. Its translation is CASRDDRPGLFF.